The 16 T cell receptor beta chains reported below all come from one sample, sequenced in a study of blood T cell repertoires in COVID-19. The protocol was immunoSEQ multiplex PCR, while the TCRdb copy is restricted to in-frame clones and leaves out a portion. The sample has 250,000 to 300,000 clones, 89% seen once; the top ten hold roughly an eighth. The sample consisted of peripheral blood. The source is a woman aged 60 to 75 with acute or convalescent COVID-19.

This clone has just a few counts. This chain joins TRBV20-1 and TRBJ1-1; 8 nucleotides agree with TRBD1. The CDR3 spans 17 residues. Trimming cost V 3 bases and J 0 bases; bases outside gene matches: 12. The germline V gene has CDR1 DFQATT and CDR2 SNEGSKA (reference sequence). The CDR3 spells CSASKAGGSPLNTEAFF. The DNA for the CDR3 is TGCAGTGCTAGTAAGGCAGGGGGCTCCCCTTTGAACACTGAAGCTTTCTTT.

The rearrangement uses TRBV28 and TRBJ2-2; TRBD1 agrees at 8 bases. The ends lost 5 bases at V and 2 bases at J; junction bases unmatched: 10. Germline V gives CDR1 MDHEN, CDR2 SYDVKM. The CDR3 loop spans 17 amino acids. In nucleotides, the CDR3 is TGTGCCAGCAGTCGTCTGACAGGGGTGGTCAACACCGGGGAGCTGTTTTTT. It translates to CASSRLTGVVNTGELFF.

This clone was found a few times. This chain joins TRBV7-3 and TRBJ1-1; TRBD1 matches 9 bases. V shed 5 bases and J 10 bases; nucleotides not matched to a gene: 8. The CDR3 extends over 13 amino acids. Germline lookup yields CDR1 SGHTA and CDR2 FQGTGA. CDR3 DNA: TGTGCCAGCAGCCCCGGGACAGGGAGTGGAGCTTTCTTT. It yields the protein CASSPGTGSGAFF.

This clone was seen more than once but under ten times. The chain links TRBV4-3 to TRBJ1-2; D is possibly TRBD1 (5 bases). The V end was cut by 1 base, the J end by 7 bases, with 13 bases between. The CDR3 covers 14 residues. Germline loops: CDR1 LGHNA, CDR2 YSLEER. The CDR3, as DNA: TGCGCCAGCAGCCAAGTCGGGGGTTTGGCTGGCTACACCTTC. Translating gives CASSQVGGLAGYTF.

This chain connects TRBV9 to TRBJ2-2; tentative D call: TRBD1 (5 bases). The V gene lost 0 bases and the J gene lost 6 bases, with 6 bases spanning the gap. CDR1 SGDLS and CDR2 YYNGEE come from the germline V gene. The CDR3 sequence is 13 residues long. CDR3 DNA sequence: TGTGCCAGCAGCGTAGTAGGGGCCGGGGAGCTGTTTTTT. This encodes CASSVVGAGELFF.

The rearrangement joins TRBV7-2 to TRBJ2-7, with D possibly matching TRBD1 (6 bases). Germline CDR1 is SGHTA and CDR2 is FQGNSA. V lost 5 bases and J lost 3, with 17 bases in between. This CDR3 has 15 residues. In DNA, the CDR3 is TGTGCCAGCAGCGGAGGCGCCGGACAGCTCTACGAGCAGTACTTC. Its translation: CASSGGAGQLYEQYF.

The chain employs TRBV20-1 and TRBJ1-2, with 8 bases that match TRBD1. The length of the CDR3 is 13 residues. Germline values: CDR1 DFQATT, CDR2 SNEGSKA (reference sequence). Trimming removed 3 bases from V and 8 bases from J; junction bases left unmatched: 8. The CDR3 nucleotides read TGCAGTGCTAGTCACCAGGGGGCGCGAGGCTACACCTTC. It encodes CSASHQGARGYTF.

V usage is TRBV11-3 and J usage is TRBJ2-2, with D hard to call. Germline assignment: CDR1 SGHNT and CDR2 YENEEA. V lost 5 bases to trimming and J lost 4 bases, with 5 bases between them. This CDR3 has 12 residues. The CDR3 region is CASSPFTGELFF. The CDR3 nucleotides read TGTGCCAGCAGCCCGTTCACCGGGGAGCTGTTTTTT.

The chain combines TRBV7-8 with TRBJ1-1; no clear D gene. The CDR3 consists of 12 residues. Germline CDR1 reads SGHVS; CDR2 reads FQNEAQ. Trimming took off 5 bases at V and 11 bases at J, with 15 bases between the two ends. CDR3 in DNA: TGTGCCAGCAGCCTTGACCACAGCCACGCTTTCTTT. Its translation: CASSLDHSHAFF.

This clone was seen a single time. This chain links TRBV5-1 with TRBJ2-5; D not certain. Trimming shortened V by 7 bases and J by 5 bases, and 18 bases separated the two germline ends. CDR3 length: 14 amino acids. The germline gives CDR1 SGHRS, CDR2 YFSETQ. The DNA of the CDR3 is TGCGCCAGCGGGCACGAGACCTCAAGGGAGACCCAGTACTTC. Encoded protein: CASGHETSRETQYF.

The chain combines TRBV7-3 with TRBJ2-5; 8 bases align to TRBD1. CDR3 length equals 14 residues. Germline values: CDR1 SGHTA, CDR2 FQGTGA. The V segment lost 5 bases and the J segment 4 bases; nucleotides outside the gene matches: 6. The CDR3 reads CASSPDRASETQYF. Here the CDR3 DNA reads TGTGCCAGCAGCCCGGACAGGGCGTCAGAGACCCAGTACTTC.

V and J are TRBV28 and TRBJ1-1; 7 bases map to TRBD1. V lost 6 bases, J lost 1 base, and 5 bases stayed unmatched. This CDR3 comprises 14 residues. CDR1 is MDHEN and CDR2 is SYDVKM in the germline V gene. The CDR3 is CASRTTGTNTEAFF. The CDR3 coding sequence is TGTGCCAGCAGAACGACAGGGACGAACACTGAAGCTTTCTTT.

Worth noting for this clone: Other DNA sequences in the sample encode the same CDR3. This chain uses TRBV28 with TRBJ2-7; no reliable D call. Germline V gene sequence: CDR1 MDHEN, CDR2 SYDVKM. The CDR3 extends over 12 amino acids. Trimming took off 5 bases at V and 3 bases at J, with 8 bases between the two ends. The CDR3 here is CASSLSRYEQYF. The DNA of the CDR3 is TGTGCCAGCAGTCTCTCCCGCTACGAGCAGTACTTC.

The V and J genes are TRBV27 and TRBJ2-7; 7 bases match TRBD1. The V and J ends lost 5 bases and 0 bases, in that order; junction bases with no gene match: 10. The CDR3 length is 16 residues. The germline CDR1 and CDR2 sequences are MNHEY and SMNVEV (reference sequence). CDR3 amino acids: CASSPLTGLLSYEQYF. The CDR3 DNA is TGTGCCAGCAGTCCCCTGACAGGGCTCCTCTCCTACGAGCAGTACTTC.

This sequence joins TRBV18 and TRBJ2-1, with 15 bases identical to TRBD2. V lost 1 base to trimming and J lost 9 bases; unmatched junction nucleotides: 4. The CDR3 consists of 16 residues. Germline V gene data show CDR1 as KGHSH and CDR2 as LQKENI. In DNA, the CDR3 is TGTGCCAGCTCACCACTTTGGACTAGCGGGGGGGGTGAGCAGTTCTTC. The encoded protein is CASSPLWTSGGGEQFF.

The V gene is TRBV27, the J gene TRBJ1-1; D gene uncertain. CDR1 MNHEY and CDR2 SMNVEV come from the germline V gene (reference sequence). Trimming left V 5 bases short and J 1 base short, with 11 bases between. This CDR3 has 14 residues. CDR3 sequence: CASSPQVGNTEAFF. CDR3 coding DNA: TGTGCCAGCAGTCCCCAGGTGGGGAACACTGAAGCTTTCTTT.